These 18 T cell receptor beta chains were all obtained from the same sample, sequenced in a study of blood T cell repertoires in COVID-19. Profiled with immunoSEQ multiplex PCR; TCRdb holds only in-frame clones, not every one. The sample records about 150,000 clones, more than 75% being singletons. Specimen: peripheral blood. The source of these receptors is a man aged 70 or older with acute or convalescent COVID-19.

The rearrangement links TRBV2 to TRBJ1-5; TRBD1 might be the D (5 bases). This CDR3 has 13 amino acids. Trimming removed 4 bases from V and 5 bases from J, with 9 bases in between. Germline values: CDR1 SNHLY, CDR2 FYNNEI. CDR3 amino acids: CASSGQPDQPQHF. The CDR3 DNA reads TGTGCCAGCAGTGGACAGCCTGATCAGCCCCAGCATTTT.

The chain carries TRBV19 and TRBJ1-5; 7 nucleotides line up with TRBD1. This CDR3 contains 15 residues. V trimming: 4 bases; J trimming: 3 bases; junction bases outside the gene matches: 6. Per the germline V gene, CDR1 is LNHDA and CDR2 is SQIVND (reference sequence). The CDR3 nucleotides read TGTGCCAGTAGTAGGGCAGGGGGGACCAATCAGCCCCAGCATTTT. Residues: CASSRAGGTNQPQHF.

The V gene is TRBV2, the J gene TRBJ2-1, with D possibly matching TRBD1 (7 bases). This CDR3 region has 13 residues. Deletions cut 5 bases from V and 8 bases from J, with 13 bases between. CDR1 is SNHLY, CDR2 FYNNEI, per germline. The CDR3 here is CASSRQGLDEQFF. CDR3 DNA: TGTGCCAGCAGTAGACAGGGACTGGATGAGCAGTTCTTC. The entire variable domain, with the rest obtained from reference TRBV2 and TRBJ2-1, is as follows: EPEVTQTPSHQVTQMGQEVILRCVPISNHLYFYWYRQILGQKVEFLVSFYNNEISEKSEIFDDQFSVERPDGSNFTLKIRSTKLEDSAMYFCASSRQGLDEQFFGPGTRLTVL.

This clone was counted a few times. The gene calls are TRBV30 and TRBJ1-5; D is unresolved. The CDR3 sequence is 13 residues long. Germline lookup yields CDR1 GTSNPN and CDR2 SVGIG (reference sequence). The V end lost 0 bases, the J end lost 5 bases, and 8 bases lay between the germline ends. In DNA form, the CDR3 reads TGTGCCTGGAGTGTGAGGGAGGATCAGCCCCAGCATTTT. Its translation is CAWSVREDQPQHF.

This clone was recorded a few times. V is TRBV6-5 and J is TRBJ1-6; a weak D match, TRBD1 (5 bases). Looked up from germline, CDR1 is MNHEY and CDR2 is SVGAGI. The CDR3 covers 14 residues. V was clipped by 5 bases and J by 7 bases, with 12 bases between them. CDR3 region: CASSQQGKNSPLHF. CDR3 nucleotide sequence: TGTGCCAGCAGTCAGCAGGGAAAGAATTCACCCCTCCACTTT.

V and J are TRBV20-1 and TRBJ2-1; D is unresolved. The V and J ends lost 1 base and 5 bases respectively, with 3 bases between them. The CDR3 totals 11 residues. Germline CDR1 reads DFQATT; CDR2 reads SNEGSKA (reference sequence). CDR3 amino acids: CSARVNNEQFF. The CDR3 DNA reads TGCAGTGCTAGAGTCAACAATGAGCAGTTCTTC.

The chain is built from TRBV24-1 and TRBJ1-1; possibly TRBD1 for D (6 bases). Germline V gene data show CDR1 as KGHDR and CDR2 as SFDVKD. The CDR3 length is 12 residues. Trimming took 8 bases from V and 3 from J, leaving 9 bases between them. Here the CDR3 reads CATMGADTEAFF. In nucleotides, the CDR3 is TGTGCCACCATGGGGGCGGACACTGAAGCTTTCTTT.

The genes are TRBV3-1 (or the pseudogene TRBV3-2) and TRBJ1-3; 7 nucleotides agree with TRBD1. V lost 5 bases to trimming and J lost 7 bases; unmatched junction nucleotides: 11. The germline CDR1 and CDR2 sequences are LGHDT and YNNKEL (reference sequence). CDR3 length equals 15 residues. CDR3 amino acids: CASSSTRGLGNTIYF. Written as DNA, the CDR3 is TGTGCCAGCAGCTCAACGAGGGGGCTAGGGAACACCATATATTTT.

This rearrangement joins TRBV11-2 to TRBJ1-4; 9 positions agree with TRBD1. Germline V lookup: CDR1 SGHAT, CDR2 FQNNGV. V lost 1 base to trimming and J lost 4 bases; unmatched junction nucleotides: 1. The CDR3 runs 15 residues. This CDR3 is CASSLGDRDNEKLFF. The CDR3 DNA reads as TGTGCCAGCAGCTTAGGGGACAGGGATAATGAAAAACTGTTTTTT.

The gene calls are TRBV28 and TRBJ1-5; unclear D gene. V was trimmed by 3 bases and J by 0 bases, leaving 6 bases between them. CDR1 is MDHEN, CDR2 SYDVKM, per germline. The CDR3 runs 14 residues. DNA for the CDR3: TGTGCCAGCAGTTTTCTCCGTAGCAATCAGCCCCAGCATTTT. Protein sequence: CASSFLRSNQPQHF.

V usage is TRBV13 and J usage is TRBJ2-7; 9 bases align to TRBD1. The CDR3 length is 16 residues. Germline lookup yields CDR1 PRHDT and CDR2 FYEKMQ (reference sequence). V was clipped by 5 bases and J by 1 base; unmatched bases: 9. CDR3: CASSRGTGQGSYEQYF. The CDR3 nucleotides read TGTGCCAGCAGCAGGGGGACAGGGCAGGGGTCCTACGAGCAGTACTTC.

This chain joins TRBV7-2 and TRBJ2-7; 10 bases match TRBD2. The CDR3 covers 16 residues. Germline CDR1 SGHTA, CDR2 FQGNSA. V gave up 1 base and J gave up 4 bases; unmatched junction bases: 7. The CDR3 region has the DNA TGTGCCAGCAGCTTAGGCAGCGGGGGGGCCCTTTACGAGCAGTACTTC. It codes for CASSLGSGGALYEQYF.

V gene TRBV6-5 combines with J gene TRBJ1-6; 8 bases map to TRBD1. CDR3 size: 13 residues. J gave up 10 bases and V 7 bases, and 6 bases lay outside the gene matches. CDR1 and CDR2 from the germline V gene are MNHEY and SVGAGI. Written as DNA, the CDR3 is TGTGCCAGCACCCGGACAGGGAACTCACCCCTCCACTTT. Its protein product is CASTRTGNSPLHF.

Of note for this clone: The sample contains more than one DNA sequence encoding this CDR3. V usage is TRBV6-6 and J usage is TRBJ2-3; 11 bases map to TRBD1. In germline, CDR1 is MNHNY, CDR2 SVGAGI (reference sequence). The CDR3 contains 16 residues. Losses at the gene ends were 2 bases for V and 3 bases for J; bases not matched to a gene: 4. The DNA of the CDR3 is TGTGCCAGCAGTTACCCCCGGGACAGGGGGACAGATACGCAGTATTTT. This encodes CASSYPRDRGTDTQYF.

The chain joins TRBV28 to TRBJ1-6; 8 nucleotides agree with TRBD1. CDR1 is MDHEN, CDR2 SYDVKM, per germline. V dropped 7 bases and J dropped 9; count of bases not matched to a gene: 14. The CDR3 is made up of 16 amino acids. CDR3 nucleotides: TGTGCCAGCACATCGACAGGGGAGGTACGAGGTTCACCCCTCCACTTT. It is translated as CASTSTGEVRGSPLHF.

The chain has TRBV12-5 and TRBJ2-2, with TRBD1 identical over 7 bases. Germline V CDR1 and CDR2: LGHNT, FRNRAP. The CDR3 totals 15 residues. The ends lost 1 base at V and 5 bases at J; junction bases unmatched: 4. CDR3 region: CASGLGQGVTGELFF. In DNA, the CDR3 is TGTGCTAGTGGTTTGGGACAGGGTGTTACCGGGGAGCTGTTTTTT.

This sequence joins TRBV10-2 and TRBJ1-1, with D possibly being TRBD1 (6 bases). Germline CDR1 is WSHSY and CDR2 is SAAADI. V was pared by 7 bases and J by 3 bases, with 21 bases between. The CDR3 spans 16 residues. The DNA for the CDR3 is TGCGCCAGCACTATCCACGCCCAACAGGGATACACTGAAGCTTTCTTT. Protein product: CASTIHAQQGYTEAFF.

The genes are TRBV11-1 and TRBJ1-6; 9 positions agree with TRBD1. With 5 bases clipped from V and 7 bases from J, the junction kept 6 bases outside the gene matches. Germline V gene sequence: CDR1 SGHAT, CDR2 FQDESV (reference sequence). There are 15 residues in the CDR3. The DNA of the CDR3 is TGTGCCAGCAGCGAGAGGACAGGGGCGAATTCACCCCTCCACTTT. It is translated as CASSERTGANSPLHF. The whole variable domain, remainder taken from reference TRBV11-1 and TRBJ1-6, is EAEVAQSPRYKITEKSQAVAFWCDPISGHATLYWYRQILGQGPELLVQFQDESVVDDSQLPKDRFSAERLKGVDSTLKIQPAELGDSAMYLCASSERTGANSPLHFGNGTRLTVT.